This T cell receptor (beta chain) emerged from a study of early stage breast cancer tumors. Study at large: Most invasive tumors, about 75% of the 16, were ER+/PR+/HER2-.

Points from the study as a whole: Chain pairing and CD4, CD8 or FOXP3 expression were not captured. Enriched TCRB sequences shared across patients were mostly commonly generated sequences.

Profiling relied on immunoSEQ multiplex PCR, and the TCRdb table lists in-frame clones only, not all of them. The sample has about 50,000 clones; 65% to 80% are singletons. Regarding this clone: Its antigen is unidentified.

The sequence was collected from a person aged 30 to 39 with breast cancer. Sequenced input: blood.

The CDR3 nucleotides are TGTGCCAGCAGTTACTCGAACGGAGCGTACGAGCAGTACTTC. This translates into CASSYSNGAYEQYF. The chain carries TRBV6-6 and TRBJ2-7; no reliable D call. CDR3 length: 14 amino acids. Trimming removed 0 bases from V and 4 bases from J, with 10 bases in between. Germline V gene lookup returns CDR1 MNHNY and CDR2 SVGAGI (reference sequence).